This TCR beta chain was profiled in a study of vaccination and CD4 T cells after COVID-19. Study context: Overlapping peptides of the spike proteins of SARS-CoV-2, HCoV-NL63, HCoV-OC43 and HCoV-229E were used for cell stimulation.

Germline V gives CDR1 MDHEN, CDR2 SYDVKM. V lost 3 bases, J lost 5 bases, and 4 bases stayed unmatched. The CDR3 runs to 14 residues. With the Oncomine TCR Beta short-read assay, DNA from cultured CD4+ T cells was sequenced. TCRdb re-called the PCR reads through MiXCR, storing one row per CDR3 protein. The data contain fewer than 15,000 distinct CDR3 sequences, about 60% of them singletons. The treatment was: roughly 10-day PBMC culture with coronavirus spike peptide pools or control peptides (ViraFEST assay). In regard to this clonotype: Its antigen remains unknown.

This chain connects TRBV28 to TRBJ2-5; TRBD2 matches at 9 bases. The receptor's source is a human donor who had recovered from COVID-19. Sequenced input: CD4+ T cells from blood, cultured in vitro. The CDR3 nucleotides are TGTGCCAGCAGTTTGGCGGGAGGGCCGGAGACCCAGTACTTC. Encoded protein: CASSLAGGPETQYF.